This T cell receptor beta chain was retrieved from a study of regulatory T cells in long-lasting Graves disease. Study observations and caveats: Under persistent disease, TRBV28, TRBJ1-2 and TRBJ2-5 were used preferentially. The study examined only peripheral blood, not thyroid tissue. Patients whose Graves' disease persisted exhibited lower TCR diversity than those newly diagnosed.

Germline values: CDR1 SGDLS, CDR2 YYNGEE. This CDR3 is 15 amino acids long. V lost 0 bases to trimming and J lost 4 bases, with 11 bases between them. As to this clonotype: Its antigen is not known.

Researchers made TCR beta libraries by using iRepertoire HTBI primers and running Arm-PCR on CDR3 regions. A single record per CDR3 protein comes from TCRdb applying MiXCR to the multiplex PCR reads. The table includes around 250,000 distinct CDR3 sequences, around 20% detected once. Indicated time point: newly diagnosed GD, antithyroid drugs for less than 3 months. Extracted RNA from PBMCs served as the source of the TCR library. The guidelines of the American Thyroid Association were the basis for diagnosing Graves' disease. This sample comprised peripheral blood mononuclear cells (PBMCs), obtained at new diagnosis, from a patient treated with antithyroid drugs. V and J are TRBV9 and TRBJ2-1, with D possibly matching TRBD1 (5 bases). The TCR was taken from a female donor with Graves disease. For the CDR3, the DNA is TGTGCCAGCAGCGTAGGGACAAGGGATTACAATGAGCAGTTCTTC. This encodes CASSVGTRDYNEQFF.